This paragraph reports one T cell receptor beta chain. cDNA serving as the sequencing template came from extracted, reverse transcribed RNA. The table came from immunoSEQ multiplex PCR; TCRdb's copy has only in-frame clones and leaves some out. The repertoire has roughly 190,000 clones, around 60% of them found once; the top ten carry 0.69%. These data come from a study of CD8+ T cells in alopecia areata. Treatment specified: oral pan-JAK inhibitor, 5-10 mg twice daily. CDR1 is SQVTM and CDR2 is ANQGSEA in the germline V gene. The CDR3 is 14 residues long. V shed 0 bases and J shed 5 bases, with 13 bases lying between them.

This TCR derives from a human donor with alopecia areata. Material: CD4+ T cells sorted from blood, obtained at week 4, from a patient treated with tofacitinib. This chain joins TRBV29-1 and TRBJ1-1, with no clear D. The chain's CDR3 is CSVEDGKGITEAFF. The DNA of the CDR3 is TGCAGCGTTGAAGATGGGAAAGGGATTACTGAAGCTTTCTTT.